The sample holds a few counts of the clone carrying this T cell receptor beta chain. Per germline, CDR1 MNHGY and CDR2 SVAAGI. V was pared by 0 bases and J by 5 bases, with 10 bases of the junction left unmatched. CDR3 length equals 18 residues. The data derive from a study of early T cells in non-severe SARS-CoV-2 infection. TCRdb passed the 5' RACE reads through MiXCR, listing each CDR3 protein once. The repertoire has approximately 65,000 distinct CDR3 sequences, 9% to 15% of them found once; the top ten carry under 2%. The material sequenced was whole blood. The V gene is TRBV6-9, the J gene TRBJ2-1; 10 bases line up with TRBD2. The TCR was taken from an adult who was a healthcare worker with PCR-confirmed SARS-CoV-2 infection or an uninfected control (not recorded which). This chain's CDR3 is CASSYSTPTSGANNEQFF. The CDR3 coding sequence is TGTGCCAGCAGTTATTCGACTCCAACTAGCGGGGCAAACAATGAGCAGTTCTTC.